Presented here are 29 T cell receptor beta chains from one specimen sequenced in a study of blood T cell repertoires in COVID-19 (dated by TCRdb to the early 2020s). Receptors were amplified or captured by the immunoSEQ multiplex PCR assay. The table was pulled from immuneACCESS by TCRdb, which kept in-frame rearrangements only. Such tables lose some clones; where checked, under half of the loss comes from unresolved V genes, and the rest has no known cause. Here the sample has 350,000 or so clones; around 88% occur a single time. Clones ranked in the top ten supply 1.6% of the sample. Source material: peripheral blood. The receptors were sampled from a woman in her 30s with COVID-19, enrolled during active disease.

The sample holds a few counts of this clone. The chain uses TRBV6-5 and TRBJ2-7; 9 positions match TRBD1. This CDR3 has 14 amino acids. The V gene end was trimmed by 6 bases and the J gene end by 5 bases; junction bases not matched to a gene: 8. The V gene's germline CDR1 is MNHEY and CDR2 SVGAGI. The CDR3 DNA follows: TGTGCCAGCAGGGCCGGGACAGGGTCCCACGAGCAGTACTTC. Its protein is CASRAGTGSHEQYF.

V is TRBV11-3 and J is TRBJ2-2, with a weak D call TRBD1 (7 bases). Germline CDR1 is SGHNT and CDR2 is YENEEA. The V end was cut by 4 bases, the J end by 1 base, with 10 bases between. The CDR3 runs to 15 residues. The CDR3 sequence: CASSWRDRNTGELFF. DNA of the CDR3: TGTGCCAGCAGCTGGAGGGACAGGAACACCGGGGAGCTGTTTTTT.

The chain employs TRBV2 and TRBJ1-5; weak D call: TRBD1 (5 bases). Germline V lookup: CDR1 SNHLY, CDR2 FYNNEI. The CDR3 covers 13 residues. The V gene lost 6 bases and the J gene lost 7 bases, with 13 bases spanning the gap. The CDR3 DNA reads TGTGCCAGCAGACAGGAGGGAGGACAGCCCCAGCATTTT. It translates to CASRQEGGQPQHF. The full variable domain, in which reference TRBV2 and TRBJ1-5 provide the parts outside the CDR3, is EPEVTQTPSHQVTQMGQEVILRCVPISNHLYFYWYRQILGQKVEFLVSFYNNEISEKSEIFDDQFSVERPDGSNFTLKIRSTKLEDSAMYFCASRQEGGQPQHFGDGTRLSIL.

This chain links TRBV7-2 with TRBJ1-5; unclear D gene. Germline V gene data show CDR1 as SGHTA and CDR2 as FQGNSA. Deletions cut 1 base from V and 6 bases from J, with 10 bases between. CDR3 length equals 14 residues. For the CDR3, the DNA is TGTGCCAGCAGCTTAGGGAGGGAGGGTCAGCCCCAGCATTTT. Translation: CASSLGREGQPQHF.

Here the CDR3 DNA reads TGCAGTGCTAGTGTCCAGGGCTCCTACAATGAGCAGTTCTTC. It yields the protein CSASVQGSYNEQFF. The chain has TRBV20-1 and TRBJ2-1; possibly TRBD1 for D (5 bases). This CDR3 is built from 14 residues. Germline CDR1 is DFQATT and CDR2 is SNEGSKA (reference sequence). Trimming took off 3 bases at V and 0 bases at J, with 9 bases between the two ends.

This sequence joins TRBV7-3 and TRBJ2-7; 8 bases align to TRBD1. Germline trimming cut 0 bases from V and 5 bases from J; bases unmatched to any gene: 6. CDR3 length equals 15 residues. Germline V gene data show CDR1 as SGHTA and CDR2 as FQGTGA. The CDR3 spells CASSLTRTGRHEQYF. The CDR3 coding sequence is TGTGCCAGCAGCTTAACCCGGACAGGGCGGCACGAGCAGTACTTC.

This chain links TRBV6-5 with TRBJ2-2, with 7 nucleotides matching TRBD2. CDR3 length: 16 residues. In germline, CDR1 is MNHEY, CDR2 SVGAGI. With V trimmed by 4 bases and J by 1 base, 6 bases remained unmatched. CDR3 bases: TGTGCCAGCAGTTCCCCGGGGAGGGGGAACACCGGGGAGCTGTTTTTT. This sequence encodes CASSSPGRGNTGELFF.

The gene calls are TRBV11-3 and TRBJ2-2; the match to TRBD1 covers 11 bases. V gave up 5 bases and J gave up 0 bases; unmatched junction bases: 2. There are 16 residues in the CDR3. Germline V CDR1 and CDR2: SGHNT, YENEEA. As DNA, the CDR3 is TGTGCCAGCAGCCCGGGACAGGGGGCGAACACCGGGGAGCTGTTTTTT. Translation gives CASSPGQGANTGELFF.

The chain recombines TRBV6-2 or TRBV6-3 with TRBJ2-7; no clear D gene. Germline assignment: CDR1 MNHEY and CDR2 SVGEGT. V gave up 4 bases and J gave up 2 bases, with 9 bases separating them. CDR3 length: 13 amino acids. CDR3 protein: CASSLENPYEQYF. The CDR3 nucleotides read TGTGCCAGCAGTTTAGAGAACCCCTACGAGCAGTACTTC.

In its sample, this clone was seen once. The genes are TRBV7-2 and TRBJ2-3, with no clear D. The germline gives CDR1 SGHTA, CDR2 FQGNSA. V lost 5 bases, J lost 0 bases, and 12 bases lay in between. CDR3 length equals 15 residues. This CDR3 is CASSTRVLSTDTQYF. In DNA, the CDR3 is TGTGCCAGCAGCACCCGGGTACTTAGCACAGATACGCAGTATTTT. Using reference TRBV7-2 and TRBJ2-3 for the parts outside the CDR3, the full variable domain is GAGVSQSPSNKVTEKGKDVELRCDPISGHTALYWYRQSLGQGLEFLIYFQGNSAPDKSGLPSDRFSAERTGGSVSTLTIQRTQQEDSAVYLCASSTRVLSTDTQYFGPGTRLTVL.

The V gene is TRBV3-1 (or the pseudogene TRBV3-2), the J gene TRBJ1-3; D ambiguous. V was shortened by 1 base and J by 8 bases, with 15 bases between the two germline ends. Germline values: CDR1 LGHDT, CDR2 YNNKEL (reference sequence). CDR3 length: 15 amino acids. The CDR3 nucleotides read TGTGCCAGCAGCCAAGTTTACAGCCGGGAAGACACCATATATTTT. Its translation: CASSQVYSREDTIYF.

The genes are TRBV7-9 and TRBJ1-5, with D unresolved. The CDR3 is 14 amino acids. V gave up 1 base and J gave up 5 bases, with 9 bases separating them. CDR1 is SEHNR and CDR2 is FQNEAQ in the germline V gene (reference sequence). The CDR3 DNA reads TGTGCCAGCAGCTTAGGGGCGTCCCATCAGCCCCAGCATTTT. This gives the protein CASSLGASHQPQHF.

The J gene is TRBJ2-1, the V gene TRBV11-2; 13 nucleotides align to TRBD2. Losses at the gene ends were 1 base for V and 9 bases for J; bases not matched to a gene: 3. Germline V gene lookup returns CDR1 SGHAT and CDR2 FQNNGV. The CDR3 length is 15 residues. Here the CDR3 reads CASSLAGTSGAEQFF. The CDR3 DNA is TGTGCCAGCAGCTTAGCTGGGACTAGCGGGGCTGAGCAGTTCTTC.

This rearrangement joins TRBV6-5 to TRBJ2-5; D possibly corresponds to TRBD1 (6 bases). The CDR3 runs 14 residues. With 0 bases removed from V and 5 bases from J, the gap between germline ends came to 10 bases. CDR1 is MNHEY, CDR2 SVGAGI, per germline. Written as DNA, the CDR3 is TGTGCCAGCAGTTACTCGCCGGGACACGAGACCCAGTACTTC. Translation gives CASSYSPGHETQYF.

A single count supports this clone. The CDR3 sequence is CTSSLTGGPLIFEAFF. For the CDR3, the DNA is TGCACCAGCAGCCTTACAGGGGGCCCACTCATATTTGAAGCTTTCTTT. V is TRBV1 and J is TRBJ1-1; the table calls TRBD1, which could not be checked here. TRBV1 is given as a pseudogene. This CDR3 spans 16 amino acids.

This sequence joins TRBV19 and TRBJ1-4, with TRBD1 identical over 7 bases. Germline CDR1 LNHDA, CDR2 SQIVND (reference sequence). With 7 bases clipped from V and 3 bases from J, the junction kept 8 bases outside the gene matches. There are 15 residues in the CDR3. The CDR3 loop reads CASNPYRGANEKLFF. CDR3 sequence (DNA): TGTGCCAGTAATCCTTACAGGGGAGCTAATGAAAAACTGTTTTTT.

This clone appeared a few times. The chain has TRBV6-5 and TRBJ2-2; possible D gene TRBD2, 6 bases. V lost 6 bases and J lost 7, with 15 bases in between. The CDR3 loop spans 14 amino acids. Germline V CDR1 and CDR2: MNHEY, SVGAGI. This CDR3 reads CASRSGLQNGELFF. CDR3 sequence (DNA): TGTGCCAGCAGATCGGGACTGCAGAACGGGGAGCTGTTTTTT.

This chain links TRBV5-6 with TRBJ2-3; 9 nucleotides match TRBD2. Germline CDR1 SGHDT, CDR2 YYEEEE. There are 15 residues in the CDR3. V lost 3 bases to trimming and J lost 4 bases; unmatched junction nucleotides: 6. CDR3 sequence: CASSWTGTSSDTQYF. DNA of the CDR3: TGTGCCAGCAGCTGGACCGGGACTAGCTCAGATACGCAGTATTTT. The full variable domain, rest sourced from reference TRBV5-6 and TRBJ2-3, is DAGVTQSPTHLIKTRGQQVTLRCSPKSGHDTVSWYQQALGQGPQFIFQYYEEEERQRGNFPDRFSGHQFPNYSSELNVNALLLGDSALYLCASSWTGTSSDTQYFGPGTRLTVL.

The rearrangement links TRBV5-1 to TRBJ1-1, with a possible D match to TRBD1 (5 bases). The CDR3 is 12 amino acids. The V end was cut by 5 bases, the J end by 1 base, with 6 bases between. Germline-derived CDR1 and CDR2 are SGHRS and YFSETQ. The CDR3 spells CASRTGNTEAFF. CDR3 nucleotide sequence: TGCGCCAGCAGAACAGGGAACACTGAAGCTTTCTTT.

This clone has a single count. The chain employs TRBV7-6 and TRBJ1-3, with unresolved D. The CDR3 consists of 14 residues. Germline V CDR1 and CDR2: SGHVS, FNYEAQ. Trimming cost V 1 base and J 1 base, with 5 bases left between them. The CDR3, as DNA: TGTGCCAGCAGCTTAGGCGGGTCTGGAAACACCATATATTTT. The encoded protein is CASSLGGSGNTIYF.

The CDR3 loop is CASSLQGGANVLTF. CDR3 nucleotide sequence: TGTGCCAGCAGCTTACAGGGGGGGGCCAACGTCCTGACTTTC. V gene TRBV11-2 combines with J gene TRBJ2-6; D is perhaps TRBD1 (6 bases). Germline V CDR1 and CDR2: SGHAT, FQNNGV. CDR3 size: 14 residues. V was pared by 2 bases and J by 4 bases, with 6 bases between. Drawing the rest from reference TRBV11-2 and TRBJ2-6, the complete variable domain is EAGVAQSPRYKIIEKRQSVAFWCNPISGHATLYWYQQILGQGPKLLIQFQNNGVVDDSQLPKDRFSAERLKGVDSTLKIQPAKLEDSAVYLCASSLQGGANVLTFGAGSRLTVL.

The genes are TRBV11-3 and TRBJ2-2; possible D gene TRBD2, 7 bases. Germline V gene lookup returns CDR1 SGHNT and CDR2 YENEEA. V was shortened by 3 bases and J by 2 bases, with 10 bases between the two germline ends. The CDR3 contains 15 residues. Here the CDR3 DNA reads TGTGCCAGCAGCTTGGGGGGGCGAAACACCGGGGAGCTGTTTTTT. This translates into CASSLGGRNTGELFF.

The CDR3 here is CASSLAQGAYGYTF. The CDR3 coding sequence is TGTGCCAGCAGCTTAGCACAGGGCGCCTATGGCTACACCTTC. This chain links TRBV7-9 with TRBJ1-2, with D perhaps matching TRBD1 (6 bases). CDR1 is SEHNR and CDR2 is FQNEAQ in the germline V gene (reference sequence). Trimming removed 0 bases from V and 4 bases from J, with 9 bases in between. This CDR3 has 14 residues.

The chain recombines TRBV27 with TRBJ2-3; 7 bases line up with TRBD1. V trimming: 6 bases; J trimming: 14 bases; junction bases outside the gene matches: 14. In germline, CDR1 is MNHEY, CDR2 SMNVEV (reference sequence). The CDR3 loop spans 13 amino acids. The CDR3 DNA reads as TGTGCCAGCAGGACGGGACAGCTCCTACCGACGTATTTT. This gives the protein CASRTGQLLPTYF.

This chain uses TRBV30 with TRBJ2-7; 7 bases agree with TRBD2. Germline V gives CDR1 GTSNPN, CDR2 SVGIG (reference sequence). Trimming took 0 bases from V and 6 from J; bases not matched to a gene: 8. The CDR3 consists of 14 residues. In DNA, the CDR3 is TGTGCCTGGAGTGTACTAGGCGGGGGAGCCGAGCAGTACTTC. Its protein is CAWSVLGGGAEQYF.

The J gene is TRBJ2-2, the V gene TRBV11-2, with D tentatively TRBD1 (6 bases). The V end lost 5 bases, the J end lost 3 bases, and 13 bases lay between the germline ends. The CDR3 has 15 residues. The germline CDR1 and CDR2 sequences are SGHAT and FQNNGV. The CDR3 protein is CASSPMDRDTGELFF. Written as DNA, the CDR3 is TGTGCCAGCAGCCCTATGGACAGAGACACCGGGGAGCTGTTTTTT.

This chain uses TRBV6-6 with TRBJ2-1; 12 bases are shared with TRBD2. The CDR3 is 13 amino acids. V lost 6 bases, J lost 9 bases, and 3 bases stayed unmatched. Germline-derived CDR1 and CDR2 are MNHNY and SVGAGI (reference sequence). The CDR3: CASRAGLAGEQFF. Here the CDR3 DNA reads TGTGCCAGCAGAGCGGGACTAGCGGGTGAGCAGTTCTTC.

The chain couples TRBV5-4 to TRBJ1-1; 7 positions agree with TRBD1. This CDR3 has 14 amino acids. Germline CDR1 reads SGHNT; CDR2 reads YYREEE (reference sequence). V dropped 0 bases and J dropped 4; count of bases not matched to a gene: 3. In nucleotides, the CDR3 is TGTGCCAGCAGCTTGGACAGGGGAGTCACTGAAGCTTTCTTT. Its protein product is CASSLDRGVTEAFF.

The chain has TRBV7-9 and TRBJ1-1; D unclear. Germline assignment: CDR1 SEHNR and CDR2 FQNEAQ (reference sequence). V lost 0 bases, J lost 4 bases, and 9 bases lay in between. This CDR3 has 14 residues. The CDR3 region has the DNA TGTGCCAGCAGCTTAGCCGCACAGTTCACTGAAGCTTTCTTT. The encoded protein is CASSLAAQFTEAFF.